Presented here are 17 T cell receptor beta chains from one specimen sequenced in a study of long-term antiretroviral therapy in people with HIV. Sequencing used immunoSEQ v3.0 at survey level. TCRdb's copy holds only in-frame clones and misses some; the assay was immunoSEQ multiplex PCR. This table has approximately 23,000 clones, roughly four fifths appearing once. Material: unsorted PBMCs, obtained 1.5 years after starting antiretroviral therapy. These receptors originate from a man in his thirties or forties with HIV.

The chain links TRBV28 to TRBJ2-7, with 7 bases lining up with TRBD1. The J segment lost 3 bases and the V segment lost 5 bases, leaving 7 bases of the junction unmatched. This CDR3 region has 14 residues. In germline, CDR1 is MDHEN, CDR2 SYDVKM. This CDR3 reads CASSTTGYLYEQYF. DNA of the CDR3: TGTGCCAGCAGTACGACAGGGTACCTCTACGAGCAGTACTTC.

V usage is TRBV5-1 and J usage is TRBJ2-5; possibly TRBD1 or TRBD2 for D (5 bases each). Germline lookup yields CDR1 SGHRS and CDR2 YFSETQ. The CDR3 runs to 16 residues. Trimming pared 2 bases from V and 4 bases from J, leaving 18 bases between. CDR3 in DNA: TGCGCCAGCAGCTTACCGACGACTAAAAGGGGAGAGACCCAGTACTTC. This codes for CASSLPTTKRGETQYF.

The CDR3 loop reads CASSLYQATNEKLFF. In DNA form, the CDR3 reads TGCGCCAGCAGCTTGTATCAGGCAACTAATGAAAAACTGTTTTTT. The rearrangement links TRBV5-1 to TRBJ1-4, with unresolved D. The CDR3 sequence is 15 residues long. Trimming took 1 base from V and 0 from J, leaving 7 bases between them. The germline V gene has CDR1 SGHRS and CDR2 YFSETQ.

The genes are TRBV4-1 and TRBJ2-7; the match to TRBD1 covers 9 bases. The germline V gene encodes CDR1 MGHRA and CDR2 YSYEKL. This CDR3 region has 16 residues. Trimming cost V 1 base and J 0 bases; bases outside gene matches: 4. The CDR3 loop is CASSQGGQGSSYEQYF. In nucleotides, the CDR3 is TGCGCCAGCAGCCAAGGGGGACAGGGAAGCTCCTACGAGCAGTACTTC.

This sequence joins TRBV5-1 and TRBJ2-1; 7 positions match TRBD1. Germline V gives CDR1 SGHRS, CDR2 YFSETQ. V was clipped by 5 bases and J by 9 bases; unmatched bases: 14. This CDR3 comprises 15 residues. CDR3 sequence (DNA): TGCGCCAGCAGGGAAGGGGACAGTAAAGGGATTGAGCAGTTCTTC. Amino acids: CASREGDSKGIEQFF.

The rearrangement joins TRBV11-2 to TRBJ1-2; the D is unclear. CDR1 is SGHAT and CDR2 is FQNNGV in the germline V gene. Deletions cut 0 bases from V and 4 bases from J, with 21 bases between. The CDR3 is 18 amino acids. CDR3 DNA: TGTGCCAGCAGCTTAGATCTGACCGTAGACAAGTTTCCCTATGGCTACACCTTC. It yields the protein CASSLDLTVDKFPYGYTF.

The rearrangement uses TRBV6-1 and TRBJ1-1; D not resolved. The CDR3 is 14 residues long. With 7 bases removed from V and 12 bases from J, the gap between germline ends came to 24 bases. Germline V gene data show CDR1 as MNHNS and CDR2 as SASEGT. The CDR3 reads CASTIAVDPATTFF. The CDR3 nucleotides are TGTGCCAGCACTATAGCGGTTGATCCCGCTACTACTTTCTTT.

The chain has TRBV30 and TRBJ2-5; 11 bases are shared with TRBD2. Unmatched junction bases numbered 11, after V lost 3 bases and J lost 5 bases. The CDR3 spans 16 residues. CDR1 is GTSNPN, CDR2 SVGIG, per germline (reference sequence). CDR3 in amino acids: CAWRTPGLAARETQYF. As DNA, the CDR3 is TGTGCCTGGAGGACCCCGGGACTAGCGGCCCGCGAGACCCAGTACTTC.

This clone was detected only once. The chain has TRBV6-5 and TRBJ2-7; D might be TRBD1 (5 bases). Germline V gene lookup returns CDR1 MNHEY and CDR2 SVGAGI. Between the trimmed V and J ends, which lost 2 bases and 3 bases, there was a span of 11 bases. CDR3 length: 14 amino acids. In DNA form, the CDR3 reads TGTGCCAGCAGTTACGAAGGGGCTAACTACGAGCAGTACTTC. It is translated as CASSYEGANYEQYF.

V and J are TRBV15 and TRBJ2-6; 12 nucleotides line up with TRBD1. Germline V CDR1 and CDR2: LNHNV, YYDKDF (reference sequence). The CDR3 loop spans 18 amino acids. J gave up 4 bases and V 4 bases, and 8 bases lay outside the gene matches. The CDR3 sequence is CATSNPGQGAPGANVLTF. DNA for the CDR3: TGTGCCACCAGCAATCCGGGACAGGGGGCGCCGGGGGCCAACGTCCTGACTTTC.

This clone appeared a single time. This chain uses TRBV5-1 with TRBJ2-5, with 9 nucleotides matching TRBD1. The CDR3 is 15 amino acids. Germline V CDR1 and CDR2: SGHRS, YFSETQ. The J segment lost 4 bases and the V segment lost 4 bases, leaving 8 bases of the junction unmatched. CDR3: CASSSTGGFGETQYF. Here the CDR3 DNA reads TGCGCCAGCAGCAGCACAGGGGGCTTCGGAGAGACCCAGTACTTC.

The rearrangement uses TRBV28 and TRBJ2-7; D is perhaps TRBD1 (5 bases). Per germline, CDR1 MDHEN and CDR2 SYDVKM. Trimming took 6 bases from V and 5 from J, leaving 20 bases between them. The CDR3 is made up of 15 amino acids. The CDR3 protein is CASSPREEGGNEQYF. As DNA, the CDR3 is TGTGCCAGCAGCCCCAGGGAAGAAGGTGGCAACGAGCAGTACTTC. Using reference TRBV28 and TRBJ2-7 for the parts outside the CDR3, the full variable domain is DVKVTQSSRYLVKRTGEKVFLECVQDMDHENMFWYRQDPGLGLRLIYFSYDVKMKEKGDIPEGYSVSREKKERFSLILESASTNQTSMYLCASSPREEGGNEQYFGPGTRLTVT.

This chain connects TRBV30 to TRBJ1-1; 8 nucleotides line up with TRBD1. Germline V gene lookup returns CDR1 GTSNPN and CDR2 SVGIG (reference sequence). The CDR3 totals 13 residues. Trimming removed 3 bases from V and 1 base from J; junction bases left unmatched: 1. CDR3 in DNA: TGTGCCTGGAGAGACAGGGGGAACACTGAAGCTTTCTTT. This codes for CAWRDRGNTEAFF.

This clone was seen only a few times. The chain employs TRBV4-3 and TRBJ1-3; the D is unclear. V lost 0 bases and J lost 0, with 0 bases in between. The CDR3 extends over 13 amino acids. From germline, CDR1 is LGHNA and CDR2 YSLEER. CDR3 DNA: TGCGCCAGCAGCCAAGACTCTGGAAACACCATATATTTT. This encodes CASSQDSGNTIYF.

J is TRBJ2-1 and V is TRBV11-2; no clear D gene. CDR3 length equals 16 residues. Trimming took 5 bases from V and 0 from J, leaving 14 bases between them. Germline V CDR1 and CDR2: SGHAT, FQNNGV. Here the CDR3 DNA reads TGTGCCAGCAGCCGACTTGACGGTAGCTCCTACAATGAGCAGTTCTTC. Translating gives CASSRLDGSSYNEQFF.

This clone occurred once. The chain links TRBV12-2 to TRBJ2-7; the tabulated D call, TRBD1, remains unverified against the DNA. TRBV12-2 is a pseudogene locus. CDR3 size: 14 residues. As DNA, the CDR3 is TGTGCAAGTTCGGGAGGGACAGGGGGTTACGAGCAGTACTTC. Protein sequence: CASSGGTGGYEQYF.

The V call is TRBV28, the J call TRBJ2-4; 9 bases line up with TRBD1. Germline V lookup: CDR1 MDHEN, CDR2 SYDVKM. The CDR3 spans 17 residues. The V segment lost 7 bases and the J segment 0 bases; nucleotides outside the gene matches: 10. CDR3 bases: TGTGCCAGCACCGCTACCGGACAGGGGCTAGCCAAAAACATTCAGTACTTC. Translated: CASTATGQGLAKNIQYF. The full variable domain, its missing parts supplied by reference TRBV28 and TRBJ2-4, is DVKVTQSSRYLVKRTGEKVFLECVQDMDHENMFWYRQDPGLGLRLIYFSYDVKMKEKGDIPEGYSVSREKKERFSLILESASTNQTSMYLCASTATGQGLAKNIQYFGAGTRLSVL.